This TCR beta chain was identified during a study of tumor and adjacent non-tumor tissue in lung cancer. TCRbeta libraries were built with three rounds of nested PCR, modified from ARM-PCR. MiXCR, run by TCRdb on the multiplex PCR reads, gives a single entry per CDR3 protein. The sample gives 100,000 to 120,000 distinct CDR3 sequences, nearly 85% of which show up once; roughly 20% is in the top ten. Study results and limitations: Normal lung showed higher cumulative top 100 clone frequency than tumor. Shorter survival was associated with higher TCR diversity in tumors. Tumor tissue had significantly higher TCR diversity than normal lung.

RNA was extracted from bulk tissue without any cell sorting. As for this clonotype: Its matching antigen is unknown.

The sequenced material came from lung tumor tissue. The clonotype was recovered from a man aged 70-80 years with non-small cell lung cancer.

CDR3: CASSEHIGNTQYF. CDR3 DNA: TGTGCCAGCAGTGAGCACATAGGGAATACGCAGTATTTT. J is TRBJ2-3 and V is TRBV6-2 or TRBV6-3; unclear D gene. This CDR3 spans 13 amino acids. The ends were cut back, 5 bases at V and 7 bases at J, with 13 bases in the middle. Germline values: CDR1 MNHEY, CDR2 SVGEGT.